These T cell receptor beta chains were read from a single sample in a study of blood T cell repertoires in COVID-19. Repertoires were generated with immunoSEQ multiplex PCR, while TCRdb's copy carries only in-frame clones and drops some. The repertoire holds about 220,000 clones, with around 84% as singletons. What was sequenced was peripheral blood. These receptors originate from a man aged 30 to 45 with active or convalescent COVID-19. Each CDR3 is given with its conserved first and last residue. The order of the fields is V gene, D gene, clone size, J gene, CDR3 DNA, CDR3 protein. A D gene is named only where the DNA matches it firmly. Not every row has a clone size; where given, it reads once, few, many or a size class.

>TRBV19|-|-|TRBJ2-3
TGTGCCAGTAGTATATCAGGGGCGTGGGATACGCAGTATTTT
CASSISGAWDTQYF
>TRBV10-3|-|-|TRBJ2-7
TGTGCCATCAGTGCCCGGACAGCGGACTACGAGCAGTACTTC
CAISARTADYEQYF
>TRBV6-5|-|-|TRBJ2-3
TGTGCCAGCGGGGGCGGACTTGGGGATACGCAGTATTTT
CASGGGLGDTQYF
>TRBV7-9|-|-|TRBJ2-7
TGTGCCAGCAGCCTAGGAGCCGAGCAGTACTTC
CASSLGAEQYF
>TRBV7-9|-|-|TRBJ2-5
TGTGCCAGCAGCTTAGCCGGGGTAGCGGAGACCCAGTACTTC
CASSLAGVAETQYF
>TRBV6-5|-|-|TRBJ1-1
TGTGCCAGCAGTTACTCTACCACAGGGCTATCTGAAGCTTTCTTT
CASSYSTTGLSEAFF
>TRBV4-1|-|-|TRBJ1-1
TGCGCCAGCAGCCAAGTAGGCGGGGCTAGTCGGGCGAACACTGAAGCTTTCTTT
CASSQVGGASRANTEAFF
>TRBV7-8|-|-|TRBJ2-7
TGTGCCAGCAGCTTGGACAGAAATGGCGAGCAGTACTTC
CASSLDRNGEQYF
>TRBV12-3/TRBV12-4|-|-|TRBJ2-1
TGTGCCAGCAGCTGGTCGGGGGACAATGAGCAGTTCTTC
CASSWSGDNEQFF
>TRBV6-6|TRBD2|few|TRBJ2-2
TGTGCCAGCAGTCCCCTGTTTAGCGGGGGCCACAACACCGGGGAGCTGTTTTTT
CASSPLFSGGHNTGELFF
>TRBV6-5|TRBD1|once|TRBJ2-7
TGTGCCAGCAGTTACCTCGGACAGGGGGCCGACGAGCAGTACTTC
CASSYLGQGADEQYF
>TRBV29-1|-|-|TRBJ1-4
TGCAGCGCCAAACAGGGTGCCACTAATGAAAAACTGTTTTTT
CSAKQGATNEKLFF
>TRBV15|-|-|TRBJ1-1
TGTGCCACCAGCAGAGATACGAGAACTGAAGCTTTCTTT
CATSRDTRTEAFF
>TRBV29-1|-|-|TRBJ1-1
TGCAGCGTCGCGACAGGAAGGAGTGAAGCTTTCTTT
CSVATGRSEAFF
>TRBV20-1|-|-|TRBJ2-3
TGCAGTGCTAGTGTGTTGAGAGGGGATACGCAGTATTTT
CSASVLRGDTQYF
>TRBV27|TRBD2|-|TRBJ2-2
TGTGCCAGCAGTTTATCGACTAGCGGGGGTAACACCGGGGAGCTGTTTTTT
CASSLSTSGGNTGELFF
>TRBV28|TRBD1|-|TRBJ2-1
TGTGCCAGCGATACTCCGGGACAGGGGCACAATGAGCAGTTCTTC
CASDTPGQGHNEQFF
>TRBV4-2|-|-|TRBJ2-7
TGTGCCAGCAGCCAAGACGGGGTAGGCGAGCAGTACTTC
CASSQDGVGEQYF
>TRBV19|-|-|TRBJ1-5
TGTGCCAGTAGTAGTGGACGCGGGGATCAGCCCCAGCATTTT
CASSSGRGDQPQHF
>TRBV16|-|-|TRBJ1-1
TGTGCCAGCAGTCGCCAGGGAAATTCTGAAGCTTTCTTT
CASSRQGNSEAFF
>TRBV9|TRBD2|-|TRBJ2-5
TGTGCCAGCAGCCCGACTAGCGGGAGTGAGACCCAGTACTTC
CASSPTSGSETQYF
>TRBV6-2/TRBV6-3|-|once|TRBJ1-1
TGTGCCAGCAGCTTTACGGACACTGAAGCTTTCTTT
CASSFTDTEAFF
>TRBV20-1|-|-|TRBJ1-1
TGCAGTGCTAGTTCCACAAGGAACACTGAAGCTTTCTTT
CSASSTRNTEAFF
>TRBV2|-|-|TRBJ2-1
TGTGCCAGCAATGACGGGAGCAGCGCCTACAATGAGCAGTTCTTC
CASNDGSSAYNEQFF
>TRBV28|-|-|TRBJ1-3
TGTGCCAGCAGTTTGACCCTCCCCAGCGACACCATATATTTT
CASSLTLPSDTIYF
>TRBV30|-|-|TRBJ2-5
TGTGCCTGGAGTCTTGCTGGGAGGCAAGAGACCCAGTACTTC
CAWSLAGRQETQYF
>TRBV6-2/TRBV6-3|-|-|TRBJ1-2
TGTGCCAGCAGTTACTCGATTGAAACTCCGAACTATGGCTACACCTTC
CASSYSIETPNYGYTF
>TRBV7-8|-|-|TRBJ2-1
TGTGCCAGCAGCCACGGAGAGGGCGGGACCCTTCTTCAGCAGTTCTTC
CASSHGEGGTLLQQFF
>TRBV9|TRBD1|-|TRBJ2-7
TGTGCCAGCCGCACCGGGACAGGGAACTACGAGCAGTACTTC
CASRTGTGNYEQYF
>TRBV7-6|-|-|TRBJ2-2
TGTGCCAGCAGCCCCGCGAACACCGGGGAGCTGTTTTTT
CASSPANTGELFF
>TRBV7-3|TRBD2|-|TRBJ2-1
TGTGCCAGCAGCTTAACAGTGGGGACTAGCGGGTCCCATGAGCAGTTCTTC
CASSLTVGTSGSHEQFF
>TRBV11-2|-|-|TRBJ2-3
TGTGCCAGCAGCTTTACGGGAAGCACAGATACGCAGTATTTT
CASSFTGSTDTQYF
>TRBV9|-|-|TRBJ2-5
TGTGCCAGCGGCCCCCAAGAGACCCAGTACTTC
CASGPQETQYF
>TRBV19|-|-|TRBJ2-1
TGTGCCAGTACTACTCGTGTAGGGGCCAATGAGCAGTTCTTC
CASTTRVGANEQFF
>TRBV28|TRBD2|-|TRBJ2-3
TGTGCCAGCAGTTTCGGCGGGGGGCGAACAGATACGCAGTATTTT
CASSFGGGRTDTQYF
>TRBV5-4|TRBD1|-|TRBJ2-3
TGTGCCAGCAGCTTGGCAGGGACAGGGAGCACAGATACGCAGTATTTT
CASSLAGTGSTDTQYF
>TRBV28|TRBD1|once|TRBJ1-6
TGTGCCAGCAGTTCAAACGGACAGGTGTCACCCCTCCACTTT
CASSSNGQVSPLHF
>TRBV3-1/TRBV3-2|-|-|TRBJ1-4
TGTGCCAGCAGCTACCCGGGGGGCGCTCGAGGACTGTTTTTT
CASSYPGGARGLFF
>TRBV28|-|-|TRBJ1-4
TGTGCCAGCAGCCCGCCCCAGCAGGGAGGTTATGAAAAACTGTTTTTT
CASSPPQQGGYEKLFF
>TRBV3-1/TRBV3-2|TRBD2|-|TRBJ2-7
TGTGCCAGCAGCACCCGGACTAGCGGGAGGGCCCACGAGCAGTACTTC
CASSTRTSGRAHEQYF
>TRBV9|TRBD2|-|TRBJ2-1
TGTGCCAGCAGCTTGCGGACTAGCGGGGGACCGGGGAATGAGCAGTTCTTC
CASSLRTSGGPGNEQFF
>TRBV6-2/TRBV6-3|TRBD1|-|TRBJ1-1
TGTGCCAGCAGCACGACAGGGAGGCCTGAAGCTTTCTTT
CASSTTGRPEAFF
>TRBV19|TRBD1|-|TRBJ2-1
TGTGCCACCCGACAGGGGGCCGATGAGCAGTTCTTC
CATRQGADEQFF
>TRBV4-1|-|few|TRBJ1-1
TGCGCCAGCAGCGAAGGGGGGGTGTACACTGAAGCTTTCTTT
CASSEGGVYTEAFF
>TRBV6-5|-|-|TRBJ2-2
TGTGCCAGCAGTTACGTGGGAGTGAGCACCGGGGAGCTGTTTTTT
CASSYVGVSTGELFF
>TRBV28|-|-|TRBJ2-3
TGTGCCAGCAGTTTCCGCAGCGGTACGCAGTATTTT
CASSFRSGTQYF
>TRBV7-9|TRBD1|-|TRBJ1-2
TGTGCCAGCAGCACCCGGACAGGAGCCACTAACTATGGCTACACCTTC
CASSTRTGATNYGYTF
>TRBV6-5|-|-|TRBJ1-6
TGTGCCAGCAGGTACTCCTATAATTCACCCCTCCACTTT
CASRYSYNSPLHF
>TRBV28|-|-|TRBJ2-3
TGTGCCAGCAGGGCCCGGGTAGGCACAGATACGCAGTATTTT
CASRARVGTDTQYF
>TRBV20-1|-|-|TRBJ1-2
TGCAGTGCTAGAGTGAGGATGGACTACACCTTC
CSARVRMDYTF
>TRBV30|TRBD1|-|TRBJ1-5
TGTGCCTGGACAGGGGGAGGCAATCAGCCCCAGCATTTT
CAWTGGGNQPQHF
>TRBV18|-|-|TRBJ2-4
TGTGCCAGCTCGCGCCCTCCAGGGTTCGCCAAAAACATTCAGTACTTC
CASSRPPGFAKNIQYF
>TRBV6-5|-|-|TRBJ2-7
TGTGCCAGCAGTTACTCATCCCAGGGCGTCTACGAGCAGTACTTC
CASSYSSQGVYEQYF
>TRBV10-3|TRBD2|-|TRBJ2-1
TGTGCCATCAGTCGACTAGCGGGAGAGGGTGAGCAGTTCTTC
CAISRLAGEGEQFF